This TCR beta chain stems from a study of blood T cell repertoires in COVID-19 (dated by TCRdb to 2020 to 2021). Looking at the study overall: Collaborator samples came from the United States, Italy and Spain and covered acute and convalescent phases of COVID-19. Deeply sampled blood TCRbeta repertoires from subjects exposed to, actively infected with, or recovered from COVID-19 were included in the dataset. Samples were obtained from the ongoing ImmuneRACE study (first 160 participants) and from roughly 1,300 subjects provided by 6 global collaborators. Sample metadata almost always included a de-identified subject ID, COVID-19 status, age in years and sex. The prospective study material was composed of cDNA or gDNA derived from T cells, B-cell-depleted T cells, or PBMCs. The repertoires were released in a freely available public database meant as a resource for research on the immune response to SARS-CoV-2. Where available, HLA class I and class II types were taken from metadata supplied by the sample provider and were not determined by assay-based typing. Points the paper makes about the study in general: Clinical and demographic metadata were provided uncurated, with the amount varying by source and participant.

Cut back by 6 bases and 5 bases, the V and J ends lie 13 bases apart. CDR1 and CDR2 (MNHEY, SMNVEV) derive from the germline V gene (reference sequence). The CDR3, cysteine through phenylalanine, is 13 amino acids long. Just CDR3 DNA is preserved here, 39 bases in frame from base 1. Each collaborating institution followed its own protocols to collect whole blood in K2EDTA tubes. Collaborator samples were shipped for TCRbeta analysis as frozen whole blood, isolated PBMCs, or DNA extracted from either sample type. TCRbeta CDR3 regions were amplified from genomic DNA using the immunoSEQ Assay, a bias-controlled multiplex PCR. Regarding the original processing steps: The number of nucleated cells in each sample was estimated from the amplification of reference gene primers within the assay. To quantify the absolute abundance of each unique TCRbeta CDR3 rearrangement, sequence reads were collapsed and filtered. For each sample, productive Simpson clonality was calculated as the square root of Simpson's diversity index over productive rearrangements. TCRdb obtained this table from immuneACCESS and retained in-frame rearrangements with V and J assigned. These tables miss some clones; where compared with another copy, unresolved V genes account for less than half of the shortfall, and the remainder is unexplained. The V and J calls and the clone size are those of that table, but D and trimming were determined from the DNA. The sample profile shows about 150,000 clones; roughly 76% of them were found once. The top ten clonotypes cover roughly 8% of the sample.

Regarding this clone: What this receptor recognizes is not known. Base qualities are not at hand, and no much larger clone is one base apart.

The clonotype was recovered from a human donor with acute or convalescent COVID-19. The donor label of this sample is uncertain. The chain couples TRBV27 to TRBJ1-1; no D segment can be confidently identified. Sample: peripheral blood. CDR3 reads: CASSMRQWTEAFF. The DNA sequence follows: TGTGCCAGCAGCATGAGACAATGGACTGAAGCTTTCTTT.